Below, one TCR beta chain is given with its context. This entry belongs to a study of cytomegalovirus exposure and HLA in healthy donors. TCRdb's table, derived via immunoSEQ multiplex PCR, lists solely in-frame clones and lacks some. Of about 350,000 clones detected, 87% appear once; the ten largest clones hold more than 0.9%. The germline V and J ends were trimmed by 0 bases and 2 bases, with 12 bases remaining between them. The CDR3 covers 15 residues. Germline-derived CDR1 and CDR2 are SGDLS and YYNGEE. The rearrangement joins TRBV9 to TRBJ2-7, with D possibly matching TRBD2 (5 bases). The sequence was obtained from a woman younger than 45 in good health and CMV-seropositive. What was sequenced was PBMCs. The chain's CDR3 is CASSVGGSNPYEQYF. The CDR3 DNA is TGTGCCAGCAGCGTAGGAGGGTCGAACCCCTACGAGCAGTACTTC. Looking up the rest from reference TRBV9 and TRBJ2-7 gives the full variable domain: DSGVTQTPKHLITATGQRVTLRCSPRSGDLSVYWYQQSLDQGLQFLIQYYNGEERAKGNILERFSAQQFPDLHSELNLSSLELGDSALYFCASSVGGSNPYEQYFGPGTRLTVT.